The following is a T cell receptor (beta chain) sequence with its context. Antigen unknown. The data were obtained in a study of monozygotic twins with inflammatory bowel disease. Overall study findings and caveats: Since immunosuppressive treatments differed, patient repertoires may have gained added variability. Support was absent for any single strong signal or clonotype linked to IBD.

Germline V gives CDR1 PRHDT, CDR2 FYEKMQ (reference sequence). The CDR3 totals 14 residues. Both the TCRalpha cDNA and the TCRbeta cDNA were taken through two nested PCRs, lasting approximately 16 and 9 cycles. TCRdb reprocessed the 5' RACE reads, keeping one entry per CDR3 protein, no DNA. This sample's clone table lists nearly 450,000 distinct CDR3 sequences. This clonotype was obtained from a human donor with ulcerative colitis or Crohn's disease, or a healthy co-twin of an affected twin (not recorded which). Sequencing was carried out using blood. The chain couples TRBV13 to TRBJ2-7; TCRdb names TRBD2, which stays unverified in the absence of DNA. The CDR3 here is CASSLGGTNYEQYF.